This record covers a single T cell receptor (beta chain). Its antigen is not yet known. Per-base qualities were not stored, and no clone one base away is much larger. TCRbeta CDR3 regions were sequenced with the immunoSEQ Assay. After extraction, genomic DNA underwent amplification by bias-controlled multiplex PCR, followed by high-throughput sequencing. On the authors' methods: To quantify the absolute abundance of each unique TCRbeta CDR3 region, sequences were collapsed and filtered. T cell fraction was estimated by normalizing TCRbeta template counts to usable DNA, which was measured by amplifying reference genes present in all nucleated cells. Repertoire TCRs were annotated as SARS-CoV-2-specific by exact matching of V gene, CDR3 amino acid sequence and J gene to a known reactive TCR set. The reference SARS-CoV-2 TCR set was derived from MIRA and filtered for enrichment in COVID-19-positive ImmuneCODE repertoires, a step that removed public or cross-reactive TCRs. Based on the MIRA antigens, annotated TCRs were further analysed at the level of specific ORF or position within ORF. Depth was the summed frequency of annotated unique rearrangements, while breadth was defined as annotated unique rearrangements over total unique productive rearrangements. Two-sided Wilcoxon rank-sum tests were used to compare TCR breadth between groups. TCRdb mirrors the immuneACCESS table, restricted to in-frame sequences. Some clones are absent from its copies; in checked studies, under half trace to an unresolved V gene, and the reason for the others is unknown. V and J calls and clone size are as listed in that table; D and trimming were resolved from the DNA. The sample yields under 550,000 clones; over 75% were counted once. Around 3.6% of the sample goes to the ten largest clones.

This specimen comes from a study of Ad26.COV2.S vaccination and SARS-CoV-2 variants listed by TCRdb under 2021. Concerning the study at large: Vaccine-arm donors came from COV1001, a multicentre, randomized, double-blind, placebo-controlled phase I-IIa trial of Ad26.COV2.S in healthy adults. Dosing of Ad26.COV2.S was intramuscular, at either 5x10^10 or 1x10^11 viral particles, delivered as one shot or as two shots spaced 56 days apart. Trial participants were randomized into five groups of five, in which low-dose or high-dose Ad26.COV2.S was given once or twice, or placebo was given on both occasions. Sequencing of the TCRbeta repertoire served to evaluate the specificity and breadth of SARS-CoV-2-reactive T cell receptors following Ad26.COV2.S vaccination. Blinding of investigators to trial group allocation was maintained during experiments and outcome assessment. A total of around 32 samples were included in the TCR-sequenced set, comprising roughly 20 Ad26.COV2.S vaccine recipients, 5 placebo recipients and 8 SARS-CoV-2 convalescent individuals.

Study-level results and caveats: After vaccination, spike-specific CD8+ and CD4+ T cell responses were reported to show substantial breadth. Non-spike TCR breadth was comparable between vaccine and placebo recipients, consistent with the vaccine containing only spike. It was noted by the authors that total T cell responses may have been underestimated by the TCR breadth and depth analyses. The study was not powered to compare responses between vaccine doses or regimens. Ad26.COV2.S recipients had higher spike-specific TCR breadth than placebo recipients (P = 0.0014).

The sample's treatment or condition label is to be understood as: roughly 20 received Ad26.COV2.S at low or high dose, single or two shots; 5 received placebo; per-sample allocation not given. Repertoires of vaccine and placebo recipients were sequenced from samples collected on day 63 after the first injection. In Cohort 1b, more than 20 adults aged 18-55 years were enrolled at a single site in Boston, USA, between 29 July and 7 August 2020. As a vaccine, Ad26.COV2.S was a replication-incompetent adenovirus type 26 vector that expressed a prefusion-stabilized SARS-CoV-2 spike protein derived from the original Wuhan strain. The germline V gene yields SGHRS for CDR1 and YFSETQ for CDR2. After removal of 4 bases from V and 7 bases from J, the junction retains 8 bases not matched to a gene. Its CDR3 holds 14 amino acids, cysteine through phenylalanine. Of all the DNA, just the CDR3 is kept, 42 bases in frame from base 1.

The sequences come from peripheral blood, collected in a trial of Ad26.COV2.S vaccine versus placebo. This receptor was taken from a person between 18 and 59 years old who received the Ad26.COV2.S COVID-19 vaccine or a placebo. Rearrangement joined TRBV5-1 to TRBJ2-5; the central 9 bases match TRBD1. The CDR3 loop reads CASSHRDRDVTQYF. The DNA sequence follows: TGCGCCAGCAGCCACCGGGACAGGGATGTGACCCAGTACTTC. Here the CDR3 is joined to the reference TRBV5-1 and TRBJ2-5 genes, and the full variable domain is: KAGVTQTPRYLIKTRGQQVTLSCSPISGHRSVSWYQQTPGQGLQFLFEYFSETQRNKGNFPGRFSGRQFSNSRSEMNVSTLELGDSALYLCASSHRDRDVTQYFGPGTRLLVL.